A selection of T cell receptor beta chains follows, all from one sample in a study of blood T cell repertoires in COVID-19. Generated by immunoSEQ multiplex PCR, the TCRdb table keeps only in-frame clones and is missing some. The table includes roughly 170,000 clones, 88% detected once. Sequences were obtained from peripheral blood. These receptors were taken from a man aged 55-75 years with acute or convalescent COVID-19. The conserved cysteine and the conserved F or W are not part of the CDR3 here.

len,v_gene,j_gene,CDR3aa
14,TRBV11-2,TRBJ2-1,ASSFFIAGERNEQF
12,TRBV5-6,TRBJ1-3,ASSLAFPGNTIY
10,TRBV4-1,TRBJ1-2,ASSPFQGRFS
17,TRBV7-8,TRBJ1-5,ASSLALFAGTAANQPQH
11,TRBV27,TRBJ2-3,ASRAGATDTQY
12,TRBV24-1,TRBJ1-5,ATSDGSYNQPQH
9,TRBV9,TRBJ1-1,ASSSGDEAF
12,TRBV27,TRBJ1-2,ASRASGGNYGYT
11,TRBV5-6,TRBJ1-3,ASSFGRGDTIY
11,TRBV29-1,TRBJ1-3,SVTGHSGNTIY
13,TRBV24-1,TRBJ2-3,ATSDQRASTDTQY
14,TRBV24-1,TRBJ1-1,ATSDSPGRGDTEAF
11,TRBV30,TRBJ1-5,AWTRGSNQPQH
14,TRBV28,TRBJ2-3,ASSLPDLTGQGLAN
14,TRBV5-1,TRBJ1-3,ASSLGVGGSGNTIY
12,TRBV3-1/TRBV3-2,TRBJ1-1,ASSRGRLNTEAF
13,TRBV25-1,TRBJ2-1,AVKTSGSPYNEQF
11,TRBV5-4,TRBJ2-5,ASSPGQQETQY
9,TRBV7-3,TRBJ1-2,ASSDYRGYT
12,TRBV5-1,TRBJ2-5,ASSTSGDQETQY
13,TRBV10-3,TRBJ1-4,AISDVAGGREKLF
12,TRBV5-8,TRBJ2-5,ASSLGGGQETQY
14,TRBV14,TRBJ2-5,ASSQVAGGPQETQY